Shown below are 12 T cell receptor beta chains from a single sample sequenced in a study of blood T cell repertoires in COVID-19 (dated by TCRdb to 2018 to 2021). Preparation of the library involved the immunoSEQ multiplex PCR assay. Sourced from immuneACCESS, this table was stored by TCRdb with only in-frame sequences that have V and J called. A share of the clones is absent; for the studies checked, an unresolved V gene accounts for under half, and the remainder has no known explanation. Across this sample there are 450,000 to 500,000 clones, with approximately 85% seen only once. Roughly 3.1% of the sample comes from the top ten. Material: peripheral blood. The source is a human donor in a cohort sampled during active COVID-19.

The rearrangement uses TRBV19 and TRBJ2-2, with D possibly being TRBD2 (6 bases). Germline CDR1 LNHDA, CDR2 SQIVND (reference sequence). The CDR3 spans 13 residues. Trimming cost V 5 bases and J 6 bases, with 10 bases left between them. The CDR3 DNA is TGTGCCAGTAGTCTGACTAGTTCCGGGGAGCTGTTTTTT. Its translation is CASSLTSSGELFF.

The rearrangement uses TRBV7-2 and TRBJ2-5; no firm D call. The germline V gene encodes CDR1 SGHTA and CDR2 FQGNSA. V lost 2 bases and J 5 bases, leaving 9 bases between the germline ends. This CDR3 spans 13 amino acids. In DNA form, the CDR3 reads TGTGCCAGCAGCTTACACCACGGGGAGACCCAGTACTTC. This translates into CASSLHHGETQYF.

This rearrangement joins TRBV6-6 to TRBJ2-1; 7 positions match TRBD2. V shed 10 bases, J shed 6 bases, and the junction held 12 bases outside the gene matches. Germline values: CDR1 MNHNY, CDR2 SVGAGI (reference sequence). There are 14 residues in the CDR3. The CDR3: CATIIRGRGNEQFF. CDR3 sequence (DNA): TGTGCCACCATCATTCGGGGGAGGGGCAATGAGCAGTTCTTC.

This chain links TRBV7-3 with TRBJ2-3; perhaps TRBD1 as D (6 bases). The germline CDR1 and CDR2 sequences are SGHTA and FQGTGA. The length of the CDR3 is 14 residues. V gave up 5 bases and J gave up 1 base, with 10 bases separating them. This chain's CDR3 is CASSPKGGTDTQYF. CDR3 bases: TGTGCCAGCAGCCCGAAGGGGGGCACAGATACGCAGTATTTT. Looking up the rest from reference TRBV7-3 and TRBJ2-3 gives the full variable domain: GAGVSQTPSNKVTEKGKYVELRCDPISGHTALYWYRQSLGQGPEFLIYFQGTGAADDSGLPNDRFFAVRPEGSVSTLKIQRTERGDSAVYLCASSPKGGTDTQYFGPGTRLTVL.

The chain couples TRBV5-6 to TRBJ2-7; tentatively, D is TRBD2 (6 bases). V lost 6 bases, J lost 0 bases, and 19 bases lay in between. The germline V gene encodes CDR1 SGHDT and CDR2 YYEEEE. The CDR3 covers 16 residues. For the CDR3, the DNA is TGTGCCAGCACCAAAGTCAGGTGGACTACCTCCTACGAGCAGTACTTC. Translated, it gives CASTKVRWTTSYEQYF.

The CDR3 nucleotides read TGTGCCAGCATAGGGGGAGTTGGCACCGGGGAGCTGTTTTTT. It translates to CASIGGVGTGELFF. The gene calls are TRBV28 and TRBJ2-2; weak D call: TRBD1 (6 bases). The germline V gene encodes CDR1 MDHEN and CDR2 SYDVKM. The CDR3 runs 14 residues. The V end lost 7 bases, the J end lost 4 bases, and 13 bases lay between the germline ends.

The V gene is TRBV6-5, the J gene TRBJ2-7; TRBD1 matches at 10 bases. The CDR3 is 15 amino acids. CDR1 is MNHEY, CDR2 SVGAGI, per germline. V lost 2 bases and J lost 6; bases outside the gene matches: 7. CDR3 sequence (DNA): TGTGCCAGCAGTTACAGCCGGGACAGGGGCAGCGAGCAGTACTTC. Amino acid sequence: CASSYSRDRGSEQYF.

The chain uses TRBV3-1 (or the pseudogene TRBV3-2) and TRBJ2-1, with a tentative D call TRBD2 (5 bases). This CDR3 has 16 residues. Trimming removed 3 bases from V and 3 bases from J, with 15 bases in between. Looked up from germline, CDR1 is LGHDT and CDR2 is YNNKEL (reference sequence). CDR3 in DNA: TGTGCCAGCAGCCAGGCCGGGAATTTATTCTACAATGAGCAGTTCTTC. Translating it yields CASSQAGNLFYNEQFF.

This clone appeared once. The chain employs TRBV10-3 and TRBJ2-1; 9 bases are shared with TRBD2. The germline V gene encodes CDR1 ENHRY and CDR2 SYGVKD. This CDR3 region has 17 residues. The V gene end was trimmed by 0 bases and the J gene end by 4 bases; junction bases not matched to a gene: 7. The CDR3 bases are TGTGCCATCAGTGAGTCGGGCCTAGCGGGACCTTACAATGAGCAGTTCTTC. This translates into CAISESGLAGPYNEQFF.

This clone appeared a few times. The chain uses TRBV28 and TRBJ1-1, with D hard to call. Trimming took off 6 bases at V and 0 bases at J, with 8 bases between the two ends. Germline CDR1 MDHEN, CDR2 SYDVKM. The CDR3 extends over 13 amino acids. CDR3 nucleotides: TGTGCCAGCAGCTTGGGAGTGAACACTGAAGCTTTCTTT. Its translation is CASSLGVNTEAFF.

The V call is TRBV7-6, the J call TRBJ2-1; D may be TRBD2 (5 bases). With 2 bases removed from V and 3 bases from J, the gap between germline ends came to 20 bases. Germline V gene sequence: CDR1 SGHVS, CDR2 FNYEAQ. The CDR3 extends over 18 amino acids. CDR3 protein: CASSLMTPSPGLYNEQFF. The CDR3 nucleotides read TGTGCCAGCAGCTTAATGACCCCTAGCCCTGGACTCTACAATGAGCAGTTCTTC.

The V gene is TRBV9, the J gene TRBJ2-1; 9 nucleotides match TRBD2. In germline, CDR1 is SGDLS, CDR2 YYNGEE. This CDR3 is built from 17 residues. V shed 3 bases and J 7 bases; nucleotides not matched to a gene: 14. The CDR3: CASSATNPSGRRNEQFF. The CDR3 DNA reads TGTGCCAGCAGCGCTACCAATCCGAGCGGGAGGCGGAATGAGCAGTTCTTC.